In this sample, the clone carrying this TCR beta chain turned up a few times. Antigen unknown. This record belongs to a study of PD-1 blockade in classical Hodgkin lymphoma. Study summary: The study gave patients nivolumab 3 mg/kg intravenously every 2 weeks. Findings and caveats of the study: Healthy donors reportedly exceeded newly diagnosed patients in baseline TCR diversity. While CD8+ TCR diversity did not rise significantly by C4D1, CD4+ TCR diversity did.

The table came from immunoSEQ multiplex PCR; TCRdb's copy has only in-frame clones and leaves some out. The data hold about 93,000 clones, with approximately 78% observed a single time. This CDR3 region has 15 residues. V was trimmed by 2 bases and J by 13 bases, leaving 18 bases between them. The germline V gene encodes CDR1 MNHNS and CDR2 SASEGT. As to time point: cycle 4 day 1 (C4D1), after 5 to 7 weeks of nivolumab. Brentuximab vedotin exposure varied, and every patient relapsed after autologous stem cell transplantation. Patients' outcomes at their best amounted to complete response, partial response or progressive disease.

The rearrangement uses TRBV6-1 and TRBJ1-6; the D is unclear. The TCR comes from a human donor with classical Hodgkin lymphoma. The sample was peripheral blood mononuclear cells (PBMCs), taken before the fourth cycle of nivolumab. The chain's CDR3 is CASSELGLSLGPLHF. The CDR3 DNA is TGTGCCAGCAGTGAACTGGGCCTGAGTCTTGGGCCCCTCCACTTT.